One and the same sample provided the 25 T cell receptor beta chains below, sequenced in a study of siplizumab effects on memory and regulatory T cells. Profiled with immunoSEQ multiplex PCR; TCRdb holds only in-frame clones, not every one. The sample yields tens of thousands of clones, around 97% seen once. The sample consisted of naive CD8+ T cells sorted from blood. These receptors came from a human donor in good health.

The CDR3 reads CASSFSYEQYF. CDR3 nucleotides: TGCGCCAGCAGCTTCTCCTACGAGCAGTACTTC. The gene calls are TRBV4-1 and TRBJ2-7; D gene ambiguous. This CDR3 is built from 11 residues. V was cut by 5 bases and J by 0 bases, with 2 bases left in between. CDR1 is MGHRA, CDR2 YSYEKL, per germline.

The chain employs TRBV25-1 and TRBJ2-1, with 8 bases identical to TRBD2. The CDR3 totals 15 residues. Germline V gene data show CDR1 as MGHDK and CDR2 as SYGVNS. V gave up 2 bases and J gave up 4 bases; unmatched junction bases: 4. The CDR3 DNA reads TGTGCCAGCAGTGAAGAGCCTAGCGGGTACAATGAGCAGTTCTTC. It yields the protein CASSEEPSGYNEQFF.

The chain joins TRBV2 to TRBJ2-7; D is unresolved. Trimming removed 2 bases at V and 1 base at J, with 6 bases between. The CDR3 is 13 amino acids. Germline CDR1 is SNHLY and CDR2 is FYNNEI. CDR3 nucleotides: TGTGCCAGCAGTGAAACAGAGTCCTACGAGCAGTACTTC. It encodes CASSETESYEQYF.

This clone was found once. CDR3 in DNA: TGCAGCGTTGAGACTAGCGGGAGGGCCTCCAATGAGCAGTTCTTC. Protein: CSVETSGRASNEQFF. This rearrangement joins TRBV29-1 to TRBJ2-1, with 14 bases matching TRBD2. V trimming: 3 bases; J trimming: 6 bases; junction bases outside the gene matches: 4. The germline gives CDR1 SQVTM, CDR2 ANQGSEA. The CDR3 has 15 residues.

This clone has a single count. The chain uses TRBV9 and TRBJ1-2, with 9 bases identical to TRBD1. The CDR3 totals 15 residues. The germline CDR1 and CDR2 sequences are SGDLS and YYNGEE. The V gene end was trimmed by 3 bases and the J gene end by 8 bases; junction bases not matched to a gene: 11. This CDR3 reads CASSEPGQGVGGYTF. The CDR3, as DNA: TGTGCCAGCAGCGAGCCGGGACAGGGTGTAGGGGGCTACACCTTC. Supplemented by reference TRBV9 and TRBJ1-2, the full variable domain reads DSGVTQTPKHLITATGQRVTLRCSPRSGDLSVYWYQQSLDQGLQFLIQYYNGEERAKGNILERFSAQQFPDLHSELNLSSLELGDSALYFCASSEPGQGVGGYTFGSGTRLTVV.

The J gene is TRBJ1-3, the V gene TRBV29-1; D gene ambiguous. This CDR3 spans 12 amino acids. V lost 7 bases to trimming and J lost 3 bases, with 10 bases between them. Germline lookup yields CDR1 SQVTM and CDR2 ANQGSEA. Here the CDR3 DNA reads TGCAGCGCCCAAGGGATTGGAAACACCATATATTTT. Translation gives CSAQGIGNTIYF.

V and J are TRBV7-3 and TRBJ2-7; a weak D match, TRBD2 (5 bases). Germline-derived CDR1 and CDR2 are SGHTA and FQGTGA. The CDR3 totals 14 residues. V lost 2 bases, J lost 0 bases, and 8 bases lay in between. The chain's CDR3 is CASSLYRGSYEQYF. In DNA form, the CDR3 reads TGTGCCAGCAGCTTATACCGGGGCTCCTACGAGCAGTACTTC. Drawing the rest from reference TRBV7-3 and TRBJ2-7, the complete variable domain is GAGVSQTPSNKVTEKGKYVELRCDPISGHTALYWYRQSLGQGPEFLIYFQGTGAADDSGLPNDRFFAVRPEGSVSTLKIQRTERGDSAVYLCASSLYRGSYEQYFGPGTRLTVT.

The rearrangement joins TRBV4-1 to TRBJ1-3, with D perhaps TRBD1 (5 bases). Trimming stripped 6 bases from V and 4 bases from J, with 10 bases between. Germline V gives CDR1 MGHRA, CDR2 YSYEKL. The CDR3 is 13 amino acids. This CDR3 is CASRPGQGNTIYF. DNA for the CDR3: TGCGCCAGCAGACCCGGACAAGGAAACACCATATATTTT.

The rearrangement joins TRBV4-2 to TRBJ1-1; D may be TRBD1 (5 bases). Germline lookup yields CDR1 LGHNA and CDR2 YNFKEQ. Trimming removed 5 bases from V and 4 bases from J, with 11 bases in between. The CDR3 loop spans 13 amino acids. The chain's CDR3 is CASSSREGTEAFF. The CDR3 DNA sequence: TGTGCCAGCAGCTCCAGGGAAGGCACTGAAGCTTTCTTT.

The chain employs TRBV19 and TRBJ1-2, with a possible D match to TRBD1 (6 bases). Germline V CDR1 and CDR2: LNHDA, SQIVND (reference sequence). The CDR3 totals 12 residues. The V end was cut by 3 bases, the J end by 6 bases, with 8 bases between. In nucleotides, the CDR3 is TGTGCCAGTAGTATTACAGGGAATGGCTACACCTTC. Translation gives CASSITGNGYTF. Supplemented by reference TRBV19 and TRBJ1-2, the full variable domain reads DGGITQSPKYLFRKEGQNVTLSCEQNLNHDAMYWYRQDPGQGLRLIYYSQIVNDFQKGDIAEGYSVSREKKESFPLTVTSAQKNPTAFYLCASSITGNGYTFGSGTRLTVV.

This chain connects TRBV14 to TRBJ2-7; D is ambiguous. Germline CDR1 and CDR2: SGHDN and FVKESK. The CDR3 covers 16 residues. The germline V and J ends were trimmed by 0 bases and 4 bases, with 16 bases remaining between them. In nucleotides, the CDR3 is TGTGCCAGCAGCCAAGATGGAGAGGTACCTATTTACGAGCAGTACTTC. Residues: CASSQDGEVPIYEQYF.

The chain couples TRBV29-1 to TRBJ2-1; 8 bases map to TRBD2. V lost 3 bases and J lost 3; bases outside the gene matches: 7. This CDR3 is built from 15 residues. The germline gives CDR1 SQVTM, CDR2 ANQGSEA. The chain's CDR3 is CSVEGISGNYNEQFF. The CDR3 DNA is TGCAGCGTTGAGGGTATTAGCGGGAACTACAATGAGCAGTTCTTC.

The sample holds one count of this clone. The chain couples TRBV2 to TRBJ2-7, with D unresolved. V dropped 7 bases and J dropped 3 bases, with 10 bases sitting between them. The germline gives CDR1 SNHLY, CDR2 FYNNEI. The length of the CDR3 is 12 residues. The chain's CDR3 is CASKNTIYEQYF. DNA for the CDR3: TGTGCCAGCAAGAATACTATCTACGAGCAGTACTTC.

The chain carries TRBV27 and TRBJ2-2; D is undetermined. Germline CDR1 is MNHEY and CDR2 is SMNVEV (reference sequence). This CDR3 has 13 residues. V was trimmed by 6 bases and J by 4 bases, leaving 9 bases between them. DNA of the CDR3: TGTGCCAGCAGCCCAGCAGGCACCGGGGAGCTGTTTTTT. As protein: CASSPAGTGELFF.

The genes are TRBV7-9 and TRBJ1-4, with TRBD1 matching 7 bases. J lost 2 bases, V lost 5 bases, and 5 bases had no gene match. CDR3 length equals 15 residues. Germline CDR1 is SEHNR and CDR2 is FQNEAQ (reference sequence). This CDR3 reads CASSITGVTNEKLFF. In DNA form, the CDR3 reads TGTGCCAGCAGCATAACAGGGGTTACTAATGAAAAACTGTTTTTT.

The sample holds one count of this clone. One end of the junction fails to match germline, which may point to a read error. The CDR3 is CSATASGKVLF. CDR3 DNA sequence: TGCAGTGCCACCGCTAGCGGGAAGGTTCTCTTC. V and J are TRBV20-1 and TRBJ2-1; 9 bases map to TRBD2. CDR1 is DFQATT and CDR2 is SNEGSKA in the germline V gene (reference sequence). The CDR3 has 11 amino acids.

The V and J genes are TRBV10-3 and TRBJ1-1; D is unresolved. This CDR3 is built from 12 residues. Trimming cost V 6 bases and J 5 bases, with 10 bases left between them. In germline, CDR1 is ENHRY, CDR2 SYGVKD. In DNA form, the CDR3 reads TGTGCCATCAGGGTGGGAGGAACTGAAGCTTTCTTT. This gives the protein CAIRVGGTEAFF.

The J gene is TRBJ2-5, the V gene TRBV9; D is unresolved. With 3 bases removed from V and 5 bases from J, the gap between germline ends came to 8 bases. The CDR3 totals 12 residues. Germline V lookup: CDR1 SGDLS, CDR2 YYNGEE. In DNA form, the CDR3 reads TGTGCCAGCAGCGACAGTACGGAGACCCAGTACTTC. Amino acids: CASSDSTETQYF.

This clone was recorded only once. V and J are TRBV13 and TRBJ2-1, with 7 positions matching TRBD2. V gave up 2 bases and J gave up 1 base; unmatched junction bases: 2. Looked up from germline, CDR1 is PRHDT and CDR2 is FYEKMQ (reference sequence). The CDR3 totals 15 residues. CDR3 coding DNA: TGTGCCAGCAGCTTAATAGCGGGTTCCTACAATGAGCAGTTCTTC. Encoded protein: CASSLIAGSYNEQFF.

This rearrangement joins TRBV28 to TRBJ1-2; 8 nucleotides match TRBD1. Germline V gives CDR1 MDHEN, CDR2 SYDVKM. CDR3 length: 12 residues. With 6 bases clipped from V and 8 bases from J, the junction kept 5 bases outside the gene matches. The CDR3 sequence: CASRLTGVGYTF. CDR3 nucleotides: TGTGCCAGCAGGTTGACAGGGGTGGGCTACACCTTC.

This chain's CDR3 is CASSLGDLNYGYTF. The CDR3 nucleotides are TGTGCCAGCAGCTTGGGGGACTTAAACTATGGCTACACCTTC. The gene calls are TRBV7-9 and TRBJ1-2, with D possibly TRBD1 on 5 matching bases. The CDR3 is 14 amino acids. CDR1 and CDR2 from the germline V gene are SEHNR and FQNEAQ (reference sequence). V was shortened by 3 bases and J by 2 bases, with 10 bases between the two germline ends.

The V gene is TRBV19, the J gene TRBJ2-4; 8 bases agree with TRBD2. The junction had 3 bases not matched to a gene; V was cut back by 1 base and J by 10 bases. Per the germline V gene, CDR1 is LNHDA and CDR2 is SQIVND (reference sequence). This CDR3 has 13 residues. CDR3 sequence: CASSIASGFIQYF. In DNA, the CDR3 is TGTGCCAGTAGTATAGCTAGCGGGTTTATTCAGTACTTC.

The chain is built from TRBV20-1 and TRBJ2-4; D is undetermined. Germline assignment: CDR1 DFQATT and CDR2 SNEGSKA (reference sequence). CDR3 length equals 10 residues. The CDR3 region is CSASGDIQYF. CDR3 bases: TGCAGCGCGTCTGGAGACATTCAGTACTTC.

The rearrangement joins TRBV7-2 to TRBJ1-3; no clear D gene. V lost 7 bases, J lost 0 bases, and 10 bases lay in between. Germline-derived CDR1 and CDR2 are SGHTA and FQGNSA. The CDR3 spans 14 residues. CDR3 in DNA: TGTGCCAGCAACGACCCCGGCTCTGGAAACACCATATATTTT. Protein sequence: CASNDPGSGNTIYF.

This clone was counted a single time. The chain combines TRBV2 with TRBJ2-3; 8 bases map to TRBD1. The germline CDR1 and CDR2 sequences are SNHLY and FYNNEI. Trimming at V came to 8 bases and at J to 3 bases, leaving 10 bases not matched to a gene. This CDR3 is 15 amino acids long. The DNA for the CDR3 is TGTGCCAGCGAGACGGACAGGGTGAATACAGATACGCAGTATTTT. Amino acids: CASETDRVNTDTQYF.